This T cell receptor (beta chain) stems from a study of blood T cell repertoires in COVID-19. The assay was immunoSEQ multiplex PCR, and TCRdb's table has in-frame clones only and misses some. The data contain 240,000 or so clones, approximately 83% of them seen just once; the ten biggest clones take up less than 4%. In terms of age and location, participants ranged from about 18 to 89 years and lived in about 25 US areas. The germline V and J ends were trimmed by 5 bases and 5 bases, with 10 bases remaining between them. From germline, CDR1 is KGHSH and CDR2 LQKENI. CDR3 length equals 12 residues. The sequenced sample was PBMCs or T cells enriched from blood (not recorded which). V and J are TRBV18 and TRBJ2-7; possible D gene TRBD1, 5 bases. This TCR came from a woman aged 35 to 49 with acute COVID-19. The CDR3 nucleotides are TGTGCCAGCTCAAAGACAGCCGACGAGCAGTACTTC. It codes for CASSKTADEQYF.